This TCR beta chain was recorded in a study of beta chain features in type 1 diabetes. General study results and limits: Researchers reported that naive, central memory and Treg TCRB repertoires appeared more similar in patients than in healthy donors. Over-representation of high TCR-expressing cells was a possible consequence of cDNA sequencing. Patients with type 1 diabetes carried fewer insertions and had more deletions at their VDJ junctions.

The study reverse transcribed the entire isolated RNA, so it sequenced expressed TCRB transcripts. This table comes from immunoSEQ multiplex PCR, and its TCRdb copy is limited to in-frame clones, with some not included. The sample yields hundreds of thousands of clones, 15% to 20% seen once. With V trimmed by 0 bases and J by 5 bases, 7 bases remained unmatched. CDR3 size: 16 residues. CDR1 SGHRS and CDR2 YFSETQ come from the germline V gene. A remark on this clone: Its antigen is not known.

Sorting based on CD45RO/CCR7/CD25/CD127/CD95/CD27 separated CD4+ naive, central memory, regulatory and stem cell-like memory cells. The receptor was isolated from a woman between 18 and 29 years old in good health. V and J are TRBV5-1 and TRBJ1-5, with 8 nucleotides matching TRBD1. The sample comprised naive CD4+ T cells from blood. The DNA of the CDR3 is TGCGCCAGCAGCTTGGGGACCGGGACAGGTTATCAGCCCCAGCATTTT. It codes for CASSLGTGTGYQPQHF.